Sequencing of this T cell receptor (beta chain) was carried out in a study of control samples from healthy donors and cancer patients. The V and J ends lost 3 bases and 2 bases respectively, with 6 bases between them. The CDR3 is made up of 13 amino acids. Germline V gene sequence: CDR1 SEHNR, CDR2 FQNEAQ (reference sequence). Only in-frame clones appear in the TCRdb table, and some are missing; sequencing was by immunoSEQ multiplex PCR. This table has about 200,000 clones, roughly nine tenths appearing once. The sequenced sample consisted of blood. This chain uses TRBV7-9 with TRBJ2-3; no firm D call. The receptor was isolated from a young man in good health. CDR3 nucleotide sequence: TGTGCCAGCAGCTTCTCGCTCACAGATACGCAGTATTTT. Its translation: CASSFSLTDTQYF.